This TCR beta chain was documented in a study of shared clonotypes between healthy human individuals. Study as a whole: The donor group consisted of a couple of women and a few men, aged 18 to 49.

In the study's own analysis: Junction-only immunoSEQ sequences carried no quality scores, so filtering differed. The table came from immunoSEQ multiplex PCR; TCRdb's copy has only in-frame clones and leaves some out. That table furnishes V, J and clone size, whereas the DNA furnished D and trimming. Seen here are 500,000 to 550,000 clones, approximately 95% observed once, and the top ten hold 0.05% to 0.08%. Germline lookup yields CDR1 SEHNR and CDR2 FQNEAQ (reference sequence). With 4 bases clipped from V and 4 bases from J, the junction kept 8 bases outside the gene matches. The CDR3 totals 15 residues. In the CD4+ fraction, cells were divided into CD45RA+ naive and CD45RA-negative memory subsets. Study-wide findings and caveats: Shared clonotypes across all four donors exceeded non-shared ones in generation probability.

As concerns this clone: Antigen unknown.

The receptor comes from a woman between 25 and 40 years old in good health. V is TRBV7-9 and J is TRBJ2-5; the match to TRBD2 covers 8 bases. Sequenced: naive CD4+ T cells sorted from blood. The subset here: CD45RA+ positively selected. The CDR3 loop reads CASSSAGGLGETQYF. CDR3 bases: TGTGCCAGCAGCTCCGCTGGGGGACTAGGAGAGACCCAGTACTTC.